This paragraph covers one TCR beta chain sequence. The data derive from a study of blood T cell repertoires in COVID-19. As for the study in general: Some COVID-19 samples were acute and others convalescent; all came from the United States, Italy and Spain. Sources were T cells, B-cell-depleted T cells, or PBMCs; the material itself was cDNA or gDNA.

Per the germline V gene, CDR1 is MGHRA and CDR2 is YSYEKL. The CDR3 sequence is 19 residues long. V gave up 8 bases and J gave up 6 bases; unmatched junction bases: 23. Symptom resolution, clearance, or two negative PCRs marked the recovered donors of Cohort 3. Method: immunoSEQ multiplex PCR; TCRdb's copy keeps in-frame clones and lacks some. The profile shows just over 300,000 clones, approximately 90% of them singletons. What was sequenced was PBMCs or T cells enriched from blood (not recorded which). The rearrangement links TRBV4-1 to TRBJ2-5; 11 nucleotides line up with TRBD1. This TCR was recovered from a man aged 25-45 years who had recovered from COVID-19. The CDR3 region is CASSQGGGAGQGVKKTQYF. The CDR3 DNA reads as TGCGCCAGCTCCCAAGGAGGGGGAGCGGGACAGGGGGTTAAGAAGACCCAGTACTTC.